This T cell receptor beta chain was identified during a study of blood T cell repertoires in COVID-19. Across the whole study: Sites in the United States, Italy and Spain provided acute and convalescent COVID-19 samples.

In the authors' workflow: Nucleated cell counts were estimated from reference gene primer amplification. Using immunoSEQ multiplex PCR, the repertoire was profiled, and TCRdb retains in-frame clones only, with some absent. V, J and clone size derive from that table, while D and trimming were established from the DNA sequence. Here the sample spans approximately 150,000 clones, about 91% being singletons. Germline V gene sequence: CDR1 SGHRS, CDR2 YFSETQ. The CDR3 is 15 amino acids. V lost 4 bases to trimming and J lost 4 bases; unmatched junction nucleotides: 10. The sequenced material came from peripheral blood. V and J are TRBV5-1 and TRBJ1-1; 7 positions match TRBD1. The origin of this receptor is a woman aged 60-70 years with acute or convalescent COVID-19. CDR3 sequence: CASSLQGSGATEAFF. CDR3 DNA sequence: TGCGCCAGCAGCCTACAGGGGTCGGGAGCCACTGAAGCTTTCTTT. Full variable domain (rest looked up from reference TRBV5-1 and TRBJ1-1): KAGVTQTPRYLIKTRGQQVTLSCSPISGHRSVSWYQQTPGQGLQFLFEYFSETQRNKGNFPGRFSGRQFSNSRSEMNVSTLELGDSALYLCASSLQGSGATEAFFGQGTRLTVV.